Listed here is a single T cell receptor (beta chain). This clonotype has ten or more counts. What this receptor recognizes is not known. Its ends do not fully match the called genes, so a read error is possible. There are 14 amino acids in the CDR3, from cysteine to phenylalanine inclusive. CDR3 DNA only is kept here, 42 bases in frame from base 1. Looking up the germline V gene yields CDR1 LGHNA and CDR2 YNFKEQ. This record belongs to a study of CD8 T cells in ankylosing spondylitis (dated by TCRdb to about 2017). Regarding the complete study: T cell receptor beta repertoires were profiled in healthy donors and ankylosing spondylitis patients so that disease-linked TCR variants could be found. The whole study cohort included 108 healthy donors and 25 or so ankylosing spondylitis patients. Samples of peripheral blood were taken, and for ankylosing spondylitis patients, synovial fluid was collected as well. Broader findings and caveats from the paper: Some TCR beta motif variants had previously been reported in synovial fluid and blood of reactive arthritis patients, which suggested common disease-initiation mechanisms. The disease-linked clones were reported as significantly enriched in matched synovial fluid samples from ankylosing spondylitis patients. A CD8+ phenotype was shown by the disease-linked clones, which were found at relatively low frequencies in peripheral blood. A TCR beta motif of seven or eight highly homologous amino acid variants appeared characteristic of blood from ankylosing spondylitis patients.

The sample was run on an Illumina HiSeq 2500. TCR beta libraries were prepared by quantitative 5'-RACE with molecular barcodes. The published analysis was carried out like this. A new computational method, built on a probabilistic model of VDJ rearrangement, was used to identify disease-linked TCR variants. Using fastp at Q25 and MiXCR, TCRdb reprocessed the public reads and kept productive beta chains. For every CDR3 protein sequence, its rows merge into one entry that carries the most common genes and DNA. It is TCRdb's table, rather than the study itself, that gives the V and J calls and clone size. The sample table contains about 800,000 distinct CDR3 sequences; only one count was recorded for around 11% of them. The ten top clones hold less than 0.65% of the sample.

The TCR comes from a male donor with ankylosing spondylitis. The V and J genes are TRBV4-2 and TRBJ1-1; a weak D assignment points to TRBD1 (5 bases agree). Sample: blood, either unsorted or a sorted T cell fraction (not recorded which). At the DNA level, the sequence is TGCGCCAGCAGCCCGCTCCAGGGGAACACTGAAGCTTTCTTT. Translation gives CASSPLQGNTEAFF.